This T cell receptor beta chain comes out of a study of Graves' ophthalmopathy and Graves' hyperthyroidism (dated by TCRdb to between 2017 and 2018). The study in broad terms: Peripheral blood samples were taken at the time of initial diagnosis, before any treatment was given. TCR beta repertoire signatures were used to distinguish Graves' ophthalmopathy from Graves' hyperthyroidism and to predict progression to ophthalmopathy. In total, 135 blood samples were TCR-sequenced: 43 ophthalmopathy, about 75 hyperthyroidism and some 17 hyperthyroidism-to-ophthalmopathy patients. To explore V-J signatures that distinguish ophthalmopathy from hyperthyroidism, a discovery set of about a hundred patients was enrolled, made up of about 40 with ophthalmopathy and 55 to 65 with stable hyperthyroidism. For independent validation, a separate cohort was made up of roughly 19 hyperthyroidism patients plus 17 patients who later progressed from hyperthyroidism to ophthalmopathy. In five or six hyperthyroidism patients, T-cell repertoires of thyroid tissue and blood were compared. After sampling, hyperthyroidism patients received methimazole starting at 30 mg daily, and ophthalmopathy patients received high-dose intravenous methylprednisolone. The 90 or so discovery patients were randomly split 7:3 into training and test sets. Points the paper makes about the study in general: In validation, the model predicted ophthalmopathy progression with roughly 68% sensitivity and approximately 72% specificity; some twelve predicted patients were CT-confirmed with GO in a median of around 6 months. No statistical method was used to set the sample size in advance, and the investigators knew which group each participant was assigned to. In cross-validation, the 13-signature model distinguished ophthalmopathy from stable hyperthyroidism with about 90% sensitivity and approximately 81% specificity, and in the test set the corresponding values were approximately 80% and 68%. Among expanded thyroid clonotypes with frequency above 0.001, most also showed up in blood, which suggests that blood repertoires may reflect the thyroid immune response.

For repertoire sequencing, the TCR beta CDR3 regions were amplified from RNA transcripts. The first round of RT-PCR was done with HTBI primers and the Qiagen OneStep RT-PCR kit, and was followed by a second round of multiplex PCR, then size selection and purification. Libraries were sequenced on an Illumina HiSeq2000 using paired-end 100 bp reads. The study's processing was this. SOAPnuke was used for read processing, and reads with adapters, uncalled bases, a mean Phred below 15, or no exact constant-primer or identifier match were discarded. COPE v1.2.5 was used to merge the high-quality paired reads. Clonotypes were defined as unique nucleotide sequences and were aligned to IMGT TRB V, D and J references using MiTCR v1.1. The analysis was limited to V-J combinations with a frequency above 0.0001, which together covered roughly 99% of the repertoires. For each V-J combination, a TCR clonal expansion and chaos score was defined as the ratio of F50 clonal expansion to chaos observed in the TCRdist matrix. Features were reduced by Welch's t-statistics and random forest to approximately 13 V-J combinations, which fed a naive Bayes classifier. The similarity between thyroid and blood repertoires was quantified using the Morisita-Horn index. Clones were called with MiXCR by TCRdb after fastp trimmed the public reads at Q25, and only in-frame beta chains were retained. Merged by CDR3 protein, the rows form single entries marked with the most common genes and DNA. TCRdb's processing, not the study's, gives the V and J calls here. Here the sample has a few hundred thousand distinct CDR3 sequences; 15% to 19% occur a single time. 5.5% to 7% of the sample rests with the top ten.

This clonotype was seen only a few times. The specificity of this receptor is unknown. Within one base of it there is no much larger clone, and no base qualities were kept. Stable hyperthyroidism was defined as no progression to ophthalmopathy within 18 months of follow-up. Hyperthyroidism patients were newly diagnosed, with disease duration under 2 months, and aged 18 to 65 years. Patients with other autoimmune diseases, uncontrolled infections, pregnancy or lactation were excluded. Clinical symptoms, serum thyroxine, TRAb, thyroid ultrasound and orbital computed tomography were used for diagnosis. PBMCs were isolated from 7.5 to 10 ml of fresh peripheral blood by Ficoll-Paque density gradient centrifugation. Total RNA was extracted with Trizol reagent and quality-checked on an Agilent 2100 Bioanalyzer. The germline V gene yields SGHVS for CDR1 and FNYEAQ for CDR2. From V the trimming removes 4 bases and from J it removes 0 bases, while the gene matches leave 5 bases of the junction unaccounted for. Inclusive of the bounding cysteine and phenylalanine, the CDR3 is 15 residues long. The read is trimmed to its CDR3 DNA, 45 bases read in frame from base 1.

The V gene is TRBV7-6 and the J gene is TRBJ1-1, and 7 bases in between align with TRBD1. The sample was peripheral blood. The receptor was isolated from a woman under 30 with stable Graves' hyperthyroidism. Donor details come from another sample of the same person, matched by shared clones. The nucleotide sequence is given as TGTGCCAGCAGCTCGGGACAGTCTATGAACACTGAAGCTTTCTTT. It codes for CASSSGQSMNTEAFF.